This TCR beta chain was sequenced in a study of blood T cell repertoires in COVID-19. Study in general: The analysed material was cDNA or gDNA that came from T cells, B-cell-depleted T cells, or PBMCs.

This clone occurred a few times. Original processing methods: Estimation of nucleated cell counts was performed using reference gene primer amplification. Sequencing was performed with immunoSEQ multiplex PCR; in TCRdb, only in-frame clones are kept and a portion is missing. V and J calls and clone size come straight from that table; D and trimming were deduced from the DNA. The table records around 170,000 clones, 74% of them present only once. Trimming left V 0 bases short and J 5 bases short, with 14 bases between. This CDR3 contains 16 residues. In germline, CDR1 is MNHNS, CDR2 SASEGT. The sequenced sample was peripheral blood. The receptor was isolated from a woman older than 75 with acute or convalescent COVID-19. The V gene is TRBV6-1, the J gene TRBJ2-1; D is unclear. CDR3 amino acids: CASSEALTTSHNEQFF. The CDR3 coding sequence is TGTGCCAGCAGTGAAGCGCTTACGACTTCTCACAATGAGCAGTTCTTC.